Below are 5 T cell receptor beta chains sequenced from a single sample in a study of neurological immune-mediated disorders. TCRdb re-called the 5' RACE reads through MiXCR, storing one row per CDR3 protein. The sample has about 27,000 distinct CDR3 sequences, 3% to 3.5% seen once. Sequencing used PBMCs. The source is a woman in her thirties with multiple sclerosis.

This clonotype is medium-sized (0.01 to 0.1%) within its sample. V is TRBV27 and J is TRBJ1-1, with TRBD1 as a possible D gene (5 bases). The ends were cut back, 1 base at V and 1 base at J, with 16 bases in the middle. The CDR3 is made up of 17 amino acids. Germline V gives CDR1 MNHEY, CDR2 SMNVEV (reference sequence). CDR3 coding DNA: TGTGCCAGCAGTTTATACCGGGACGGGTTGTGGAACACTGAAGCTTTCTTT. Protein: CASSLYRDGLWNTEAFF.

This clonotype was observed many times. CDR3 DNA sequence: TGCGCCAGCAGCGGACAGGGGCCGAACACCGGGGAGCTGTTTTTT. This sequence encodes CASSGQGPNTGELFF. This chain uses TRBV5-1 with TRBJ2-2; 9 bases map to TRBD1. Germline V gene data show CDR1 as SGHRS and CDR2 as YFSETQ. The length of the CDR3 is 15 residues. The V segment lost 4 bases and the J segment 0 bases; nucleotides outside the gene matches: 1.

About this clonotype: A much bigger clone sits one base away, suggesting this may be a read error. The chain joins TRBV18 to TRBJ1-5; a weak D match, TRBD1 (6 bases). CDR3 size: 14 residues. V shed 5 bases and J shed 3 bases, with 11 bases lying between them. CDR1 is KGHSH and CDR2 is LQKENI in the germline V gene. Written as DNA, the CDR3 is TGTGCCAGCTCATCAACAGGGACCAATCAGCCCCAGCATTTT. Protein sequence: CASSSTGTNQPQHF.

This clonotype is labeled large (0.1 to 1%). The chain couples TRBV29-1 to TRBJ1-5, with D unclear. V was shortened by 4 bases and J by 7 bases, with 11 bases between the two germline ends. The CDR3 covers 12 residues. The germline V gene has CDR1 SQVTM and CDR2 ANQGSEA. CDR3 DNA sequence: TGCAGCGTTGGAGGCTCGGGGCAGCCCCAGCATTTT. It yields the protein CSVGGSGQPQHF.

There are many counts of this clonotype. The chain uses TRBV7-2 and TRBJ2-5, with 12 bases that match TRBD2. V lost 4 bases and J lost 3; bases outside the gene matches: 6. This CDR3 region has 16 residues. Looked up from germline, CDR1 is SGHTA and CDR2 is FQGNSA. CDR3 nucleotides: TGTGCCAGCAGCTACGCTAGCGGGGGGGCGAAAGAGACCCAGTACTTC. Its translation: CASSYASGGAKETQYF. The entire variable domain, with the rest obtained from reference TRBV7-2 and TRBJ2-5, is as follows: GAGVSQSPSNKVTEKGKDVELRCDPISGHTALYWYRQSLGQGLEFLIYFQGNSAPDKSGLPSDRFSAERTGGSVSTLTIQRTQQEDSAVYLCASSYASGGAKETQYFGPGTRLLVL.